A selection of T cell receptor beta chains follows, all from one sample in a study of low-dose radiotherapy and immunotherapy resistance in tumors. TCRdb re-analysed the reads in MiXCR, keeping a single row per CDR3 protein. The sample shows about 97,000 distinct CDR3 sequences, around 21% of them seen only once. Sequences were derived from PBMCs, sampled after low-dose radiotherapy plus immunotherapy. These receptor sequences come from a male donor with prostate cancer. CDR3s include the opening cysteine and the closing phenylalanine or tryptophan. The order of the fields is J gene, clone size, D gene, V gene, CDR3 protein, CDR3 DNA. A D gene is named only where the DNA matches it firmly. Part of the rows lack a size; the others show once, few, many or a class for expanded clones.

TRBJ2-1 | many | - | TRBV7-2 | CASSPRLTNEQFF | TGTGCCAGCAGCCCGAGATTGACCAATGAGCAGTTCTTC
TRBJ2-6 | - | - | TRBV11-2 | CASSAEFWGGANVLTF | TGTGCCAGCAGCGCCGAGTTTTGGGGTGGGGCCAACGTCCTGACTTTC
TRBJ2-3 | many | TRBD2 | TRBV18 | CASSPFPAGGSDTQYF | TGTGCCAGCTCACCATTCCCAGCGGGGGGTTCAGATACGCAGTATTTT
TRBJ1-1 | - | - | TRBV20-1 | CSARLSGDGGTEAFF | TGCAGTGCTAGATTGTCAGGGGATGGTGGCACTGAAGCTTTCTTT
TRBJ1-2 | few | TRBD1 | TRBV27 | CASRRTGGGYNYGYTF | TGTGCCAGCAGGCGGACAGGGGGCGGATATAACTATGGCTACACCTTC
TRBJ1-6 | many | - | TRBV19 | CASSPVWGSGSPLHF | TGTGCCAGTAGTCCAGTTTGGGGGTCCGGTTCACCCCTCCACTTT
TRBJ2-7 | many | TRBD2 | TRBV5-1 | CASSPWEGGSYEQYF | TGCGCCAGCAGCCCATGGGAGGGCGGTTCCTACGAGCAGTACTTC
TRBJ2-1 | many | - | TRBV4-1 | CASSQEPQGYNEQFF | TGCGCCAGCAGCCAAGAACCACAGGGATACAATGAGCAGTTCTTC
TRBJ2-2 | many | - | TRBV25-1 | CASSEFGGNTGELFF | TGTGCCAGCAGTGAATTCGGGGGAAACACCGGGGAGCTGTTTTTT
TRBJ2-6 | many | TRBD1 | TRBV2 | CASSEGTGTTGANVLTF | TGTGCCAGCAGTGAAGGGACAGGGACCACTGGGGCCAACGTCCTGACTTTC
TRBJ2-5 | many | TRBD1 | TRBV12-3/TRBV12-4 | CASTREGAGEETQYF | TGTGCCAGCACTAGAGAGGGGGCAGGGGAAGAGACCCAGTACTTC
TRBJ2-7 | - | - | TRBV5-6 | CASSLGQVWDEQYF | TGTGCCAGCAGCTTGGGACAGGTGTGGGACGAGCAGTACTTC
TRBJ1-1 | - | - | TRBV18 | CASSPEPVTAEAFF | TGTGCCAGCTCACCGGAGCCGGTGACGGCTGAAGCTTTCTTT
TRBJ1-5 | many | - | TRBV19 | CASKVGSGQPQHF | TGTGCCAGTAAGGTAGGGTCTGGTCAGCCCCAGCATTTT
TRBJ2-1 | many | - | TRBV20-1 | CSAGGQWSYNEQFF | TGCAGTGCCGGGGGACAGTGGTCCTACAATGAGCAGTTCTTC
TRBJ2-7 | many | - | TRBV11-1 | CASSLQGTGEQYF | TGTGCCAGCAGCTTACAGGGTACCGGCGAGCAGTACTTC
TRBJ2-5 | many | - | TRBV3-1 | CASVSPVETQYF | TGTGCCAGCGTCTCCCCCGTAGAGACCCAGTACTTC
TRBJ2-3 | many | TRBD2 | TRBV5-1 | CASSLPLAGDVNQQYF | TGCGCCAGCAGCTTGCCACTAGCGGGGGACGTTAACCAGCAGTATTTT
TRBJ2-1 | many | - | TRBV7-7 | CASSLDRENEQFF | TGTGCCAGCAGCTTAGACAGGGAGAATGAGCAGTTCTTC
TRBJ1-5 | many | - | TRBV18 | CASSQVVDQPQHF | TGTGCCAGCTCACAGGTAGTGGATCAGCCCCAGCATTTT
TRBJ1-2 | many | - | TRBV12-3/TRBV12-4 | CASSPGPTSYGYTF | TGTGCCAGCAGCCCGGGACCGACCTCCTATGGCTACACCTTC
TRBJ1-5 | many | - | TRBV2 | CASRQGGSQPQHF | TGTGCCAGCAGACAGGGTGGCTCTCAGCCCCAGCATTTT
TRBJ2-7 | - | - | TRBV3-1 | CASSRTNYDYEQYF | TGTGCCAGCAGCCGGACGAATTATGACTACGAGCAGTACTTC
TRBJ2-5 | - | - | TRBV27 | CASSMIGAVTLGETQYF | TGTGCCAGCAGCATGATCGGGGCCGTTACCCTCGGGGAGACCCAGTACTTC
TRBJ2-3 | - | TRBD2 | TRBV2 | CASSVGLPGGTDTQYF | TGTGCCAGCAGTGTGGGACTACCGGGGGGCACAGATACGCAGTATTTT
TRBJ2-2 | many | - | TRBV20-1 | CSARPPHSTGELFF | TGCAGTGCTAGACCTCCTCACAGTACCGGGGAGCTGTTTTTT
TRBJ2-2 | few | - | TRBV7-8 | CASSRDLTTGELFF | TGTGCCAGCAGCCGAGACCTAACCACCGGGGAGCTGTTTTTT
TRBJ1-2 | many | TRBD1 | TRBV5-1 | CASMFPRDRKFYGYTF | TGCGCCAGCATGTTCCCCCGGGACAGGAAATTCTATGGCTACACCTTC
TRBJ1-2 | many | - | TRBV12-3/TRBV12-4 | CASSLASHGPGYTF | TGTGCCAGCAGTTTAGCGTCGCACGGGCCCGGCTACACCTTC
TRBJ2-3 | - | - | TRBV5-5 | CASSLQASTDTQYF | TGTGCCAGCAGCCTACAGGCAAGCACAGATACGCAGTATTTT
TRBJ1-1 | many | TRBD1 | TRBV10-2 | CASRRRQGNTEAFF | TGCGCCAGCAGGCGACGACAGGGGAACACTGAAGCTTTCTTT
TRBJ2-3 | many | - | TRBV12-3/TRBV12-4 | CASRPASGTDTQYF | TGTGCCAGCAGACCCGCCTCCGGGACAGATACGCAGTATTTT
TRBJ2-3 | many | - | TRBV7-8 | CASRNGGGAFLDTQYF | TGTGCCAGCAGGAATGGAGGGGGGGCCTTCTTAGATACGCAGTATTTT
TRBJ2-5 | - | - | TRBV28 | CASSRAGTGKETQYF | TGTGCCAGCAGCCGGGCCGGGACTGGTAAAGAGACCCAGTACTTC
TRBJ2-7 | many | - | TRBV21-1 | CASKKKFYEQYF | TGTGCCAGCAAGAAAAAGTTTTACGAGCAGTACTTC
TRBJ2-1 | many | - | TRBV6-2/TRBV6-3 | CASKRDNSYNEQFF | TGTGCCAGCAAGCGGGACAACTCCTACAATGAGCAGTTCTTC
TRBJ2-3 | many | TRBD1 | TRBV14 | CASSSRTGPDLDTQYF | TGTGCCAGCAGCTCAAGGACAGGCCCGGACCTGGATACGCAGTATTTT